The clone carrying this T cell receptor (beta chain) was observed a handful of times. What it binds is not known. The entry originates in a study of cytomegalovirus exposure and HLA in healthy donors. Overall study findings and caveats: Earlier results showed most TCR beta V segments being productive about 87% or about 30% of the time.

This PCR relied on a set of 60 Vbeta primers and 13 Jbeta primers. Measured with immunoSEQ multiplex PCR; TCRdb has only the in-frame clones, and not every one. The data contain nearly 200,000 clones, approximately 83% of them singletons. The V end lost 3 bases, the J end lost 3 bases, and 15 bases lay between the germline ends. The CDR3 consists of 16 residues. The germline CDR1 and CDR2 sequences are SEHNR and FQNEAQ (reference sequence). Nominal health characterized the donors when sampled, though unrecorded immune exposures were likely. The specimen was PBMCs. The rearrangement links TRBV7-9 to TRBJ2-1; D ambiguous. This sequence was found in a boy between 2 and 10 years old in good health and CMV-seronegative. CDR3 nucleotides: TGTGCCAGCAGCTTCCTCCGCGACGGGTTCTACAATGAGCAGTTCTTC. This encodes CASSFLRDGFYNEQFF.